This T cell receptor beta chain was recorded in a study of metastatic and nonmetastatic thyroid tumors. V gave up 5 bases and J gave up 6 bases; unmatched junction bases: 13. The CDR3 consists of 16 residues. CDR1 is DFQATT, CDR2 SNEGSKA, per germline (reference sequence). Treatment of any kind had been given to no patient before thyroid surgery. TCRdb reassembled clones from the PCR reads with MiXCR. The table shows about 8,000 clones, with roughly 23% occurring only once. By share, this clone counts as medium-sized. The clonotype originates from a female donor with papillary thyroid cancer or a benign thyroid nodule (not recorded which). Some clones in this sample may be carry-over from other donors' samples. The specimen sequenced was tumor tissue. The chain has TRBV20-1 and TRBJ2-3; 11 bases align to TRBD1. The CDR3 DNA reads TGCAGTGCTCCCATGGACAGGGGGCTCGCATGGGATACGCAGTATTTT. This codes for CSAPMDRGLAWDTQYF.